The clone carrying this T cell receptor beta chain was seen more than once but under ten times. The source of the sample is a study of cytomegalovirus exposure and HLA in healthy donors. PCR amplification relied on 60 Vbeta primers (plus 13 Jbeta primers). This table comes from immunoSEQ multiplex PCR, and its TCRdb copy is limited to in-frame clones, with some not included. This sample has about 130,000 clones, with 8.9% found just once. The germline CDR1 and CDR2 sequences are MRHNA and SNTAGT. Trimming stripped 0 bases from V and 10 bases from J, with 13 bases between. This CDR3 comprises 15 residues.

The sample taken for sequencing was PBMCs. The rearrangement links TRBV6-4 to TRBJ1-6, with unresolved D. The source of this sequence is a woman between 40 and 50 years old in good health and CMV-seropositive. CDR3 sequence: CASSDSTGVGSPLHF. Here the CDR3 DNA reads TGTGCCAGCAGTGACTCGACCGGGGTCGGGTCACCCCTCCACTTT.